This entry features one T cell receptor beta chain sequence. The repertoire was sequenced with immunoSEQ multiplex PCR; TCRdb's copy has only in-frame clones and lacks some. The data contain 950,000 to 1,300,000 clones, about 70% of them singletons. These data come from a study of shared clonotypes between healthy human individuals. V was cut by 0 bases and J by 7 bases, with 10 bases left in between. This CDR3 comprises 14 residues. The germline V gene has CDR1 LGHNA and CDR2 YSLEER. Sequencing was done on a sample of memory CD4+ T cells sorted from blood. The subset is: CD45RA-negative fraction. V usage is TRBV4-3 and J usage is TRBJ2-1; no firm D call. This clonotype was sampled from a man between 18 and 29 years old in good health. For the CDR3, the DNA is TGCGCCAGCAGCCAAGATCCCCAAAGGAATGAGCAGTTCTTC. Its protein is CASSQDPQRNEQFF.